The present T cell receptor (beta chain) was sequenced within a study of blood T cell repertoires in COVID-19. V lost 1 base and J lost 7, with 13 bases in between. CDR1 and CDR2 (germline): SGHAT, FQNNGV. The length of the CDR3 is 14 residues. TCRdb keeps only in-frame clones here, not all; method: immunoSEQ multiplex PCR. This table has about 360,000 clones, over 75% appearing once. The specimen was PBMCs or T cells enriched from blood (not recorded which). This TCR was recovered from a woman aged 40-49 years with acute COVID-19. The chain uses TRBV11-2 and TRBJ1-1; D unclear. CDR3 DNA: TGTGCCAGCAGCTTAGTACCAGGTACCTTTGAAGCTTTCTTT. It codes for CASSLVPGTFEAFF. Using reference TRBV11-2 and TRBJ1-1 for the parts outside the CDR3, the full variable domain is EAGVAQSPRYKIIEKRQSVAFWCNPISGHATLYWYQQILGQGPKLLIQFQNNGVVDDSQLPKDRFSAERLKGVDSTLKIQPAKLEDSAVYLCASSLVPGTFEAFFGQGTRLTVV.